This paragraph reports one TCR beta chain. This clonotype has ten or more counts. It has no known antigen specificity. Per-base quality was not reported, and no clone a single base away is much larger than it. The data belong to a study of T cells in Graves' hyperthyroidism and ophthalmopathy (dated by TCRdb to the late 2010s). Broadly, across the study: Peripheral blood samples were taken at initial diagnosis, before any treatment was given. Once sampling was done, hyperthyroidism patients were given methimazole at a starting dose of 30 mg daily, whereas ophthalmopathy patients were given high-dose intravenous methylprednisolone. To identify distinguishing TCR V-J signatures, a discovery cohort of about a hundred patients was used, comprising 43 with Graves' ophthalmopathy and around 57 with stable Graves' hyperthyroidism. Thyroid tissue and blood T-cell repertoires from six or seven Graves' hyperthyroidism patients were also compared in the study. According to the paper, TCR Vbeta CDR3 sequencing was carried out on more than 120 peripheral blood samples, which came from more than 40 ophthalmopathy, around 75 hyperthyroidism and about 17 progressor patients. Prospective prediction of ophthalmopathy was tested in an independent validation cohort consisting of 18 hyperthyroidism patients and around 17 patients who later progressed to ophthalmopathy. The 100 discovery patients were randomly split 7:3 into training and test sets.

A patient counted as having stable Graves' hyperthyroidism if no progression to ophthalmopathy occurred over 18 months of follow-up. The hyperthyroidism patients were between 18 and 65 years old and newly diagnosed, with a disease duration of less than 2 months. Patients with uncontrolled infections, other autoimmune diseases, pregnancy or lactation were excluded. Diagnoses were based on clinical symptoms, serum thyroxine and TRAb, thyroid ultrasound and orbital computed tomography. Ficoll-Paque density gradient centrifugation was used to isolate PBMCs from 9.5 to 10 ml of fresh peripheral blood. Total RNA was extracted using Trizol reagent, and RNA quality was assessed on an Agilent 2100 Bioanalyzer. TCR beta CDR3 regions were amplified from RNA transcripts. For the first round of RT-PCR on the TCR CDR3, the HTBI primer set was used together with the Qiagen OneStep RT-PCR kit. Libraries were constructed in a second round of multiplex PCR, after which size selection and purification were carried out. Sequencing of the libraries was done on an Illumina HiSeq2000 using paired-end 100 bp reads. Per the source publication's procedure: Raw data were processed with SOAPnuke, discarding reads with adapters, uncalled bases, mean Phred below 15, or no exact constant-primer or identifier match. High-quality paired reads were merged with COPE v1.2.5, and unique nucleotide sequences were defined as clonotypes. MiTCR v1.1 was used to align the clonotypes against IMGT TRBV, TRBD and TRBJ reference segments. Only V-J combinations with frequency above 0.0001, covering 99% to 99.2% of repertoires, were analysed. A TCS score was defined as the ratio between F50 (clonal expansion) and ExV (chaos), using BLOSUM62-based TCRdist between CDR3 peptides within each V-J. Welch's t-statistics and random forest reduced some 510 V-J features to under 15, which were used in a naive Bayes classifier (R e1071). TCRdb itself trimmed the public reads at Q25 with fastp, ran MiXCR and retained productive beta chains. All rows with the same CDR3 protein become a single entry with the most common DNA and genes. It is TCRdb's table, rather than the study itself, that gives the V and J calls and clone size. A total of more than 500,000 distinct CDR3 sequences appear in this sample, 12% to 15% of them only once. The leading ten clones occupy more than 11% of the sample.

CDR1 and CDR2 are read off the germline V gene as SGHRS and YFSETQ. Reading from cysteine to phenylalanine, the CDR3 counts 16 amino acids. CDR3 DNA only is kept here, 48 bases in frame from base 1. Relative to germline, V is 0 bases shorter and J is 5 bases shorter, with 14 bases between their ends. The investigation overall reported the following: Ophthalmopathy was separated from stable hyperthyroidism by a 13 V-J signature model, with 87.88% sensitivity and approximately 81% specificity obtained in cross-validation and 80%/75% obtained in testing. In validation, the model predicted progression to ophthalmopathy with 55% to 71% sensitivity and around 72% specificity, a median of 6.5 months before onset. Most expanded thyroid clonotypes (frequency above 0.001) were also detected in blood, a finding suggesting that blood repertoires may reflect thyroid immune responses. No statistical method was used to fix the sample size in advance, and group allocation was not hidden from the investigators.

The source material was blood. Rearrangement joined TRBV5-1 to TRBJ1-4; the D gene is unclear. This TCR derives from a woman aged 35 to 49 with Graves' hyperthyroidism. CDR3 region: CASSLAPPGVNEKLFF. The nucleotide sequence reads as follows: TGCGCCAGCAGCTTGGCCCCCCCGGGCGTGAATGAAAAACTGTTTTTT.